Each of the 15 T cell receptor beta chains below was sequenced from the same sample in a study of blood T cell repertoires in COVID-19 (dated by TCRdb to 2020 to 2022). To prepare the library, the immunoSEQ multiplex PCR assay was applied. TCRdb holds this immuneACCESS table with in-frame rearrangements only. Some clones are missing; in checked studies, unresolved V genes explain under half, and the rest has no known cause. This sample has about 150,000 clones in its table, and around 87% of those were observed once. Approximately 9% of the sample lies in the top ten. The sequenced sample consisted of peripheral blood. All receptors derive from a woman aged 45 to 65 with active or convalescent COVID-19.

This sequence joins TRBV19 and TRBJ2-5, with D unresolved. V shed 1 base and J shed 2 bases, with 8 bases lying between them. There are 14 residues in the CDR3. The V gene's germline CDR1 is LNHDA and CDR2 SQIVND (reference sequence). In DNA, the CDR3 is TGTGCCAGTAGTATAGTGGGCACTCAAGAGACCCAGTACTTC. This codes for CASSIVGTQETQYF.

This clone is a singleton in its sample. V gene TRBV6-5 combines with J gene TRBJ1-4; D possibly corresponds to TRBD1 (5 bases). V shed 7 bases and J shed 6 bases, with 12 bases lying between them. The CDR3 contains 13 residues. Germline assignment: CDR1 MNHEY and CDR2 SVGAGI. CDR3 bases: TGTGCCAGCAAAAGGGGCTCGGATGAAAAACTGTTTTTT. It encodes CASKRGSDEKLFF.

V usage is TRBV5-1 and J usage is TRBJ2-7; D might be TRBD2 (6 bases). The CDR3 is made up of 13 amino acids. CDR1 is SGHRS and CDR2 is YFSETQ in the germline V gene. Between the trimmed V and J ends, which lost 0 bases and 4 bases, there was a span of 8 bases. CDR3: CASSLAAGYEQYF. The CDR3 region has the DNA TGCGCCAGCAGCTTGGCCGCGGGATACGAGCAGTACTTC.

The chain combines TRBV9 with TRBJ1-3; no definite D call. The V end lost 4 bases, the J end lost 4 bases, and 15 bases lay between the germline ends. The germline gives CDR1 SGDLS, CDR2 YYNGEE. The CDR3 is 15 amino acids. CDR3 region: CASSLGGGFGNTIYF. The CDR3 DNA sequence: TGTGCCAGCAGCCTGGGAGGTGGTTTCGGAAACACCATATATTTT.

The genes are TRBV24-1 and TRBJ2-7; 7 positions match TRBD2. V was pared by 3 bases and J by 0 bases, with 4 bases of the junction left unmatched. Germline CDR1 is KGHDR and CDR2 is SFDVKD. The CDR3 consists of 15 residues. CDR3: CATSDVGGSSYEQYF. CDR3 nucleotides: TGTGCCACCAGTGATGTTGGCGGGAGCTCCTACGAGCAGTACTTC.

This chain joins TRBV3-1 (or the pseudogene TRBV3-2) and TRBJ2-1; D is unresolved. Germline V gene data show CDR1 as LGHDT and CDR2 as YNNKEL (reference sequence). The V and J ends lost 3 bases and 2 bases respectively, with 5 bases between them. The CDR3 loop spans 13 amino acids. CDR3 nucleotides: TGTGCCAGCAGCCACTTTCCCTACAATGAGCAGTTCTTC. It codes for CASSHFPYNEQFF.

The CDR3 is CASSQDTAGGGDETQYF. Written as DNA, the CDR3 is TGCGCCAGCAGCCAAGATACAGCGGGGGGGGGCGACGAGACCCAGTACTTC. The chain joins TRBV4-3 to TRBJ2-5; 10 nucleotides agree with TRBD2. The germline CDR1 and CDR2 sequences are LGHNA and YSLEER. This CDR3 region has 17 residues. With V trimmed by 0 bases and J by 5 bases, 9 bases remained unmatched.

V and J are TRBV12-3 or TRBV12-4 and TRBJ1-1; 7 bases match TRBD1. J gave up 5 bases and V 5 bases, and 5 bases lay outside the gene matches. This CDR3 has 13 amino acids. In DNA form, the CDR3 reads TGTGCCAGCAGTCCGACAGGGCGGACTGAAGCTTTCTTT. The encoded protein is CASSPTGRTEAFF.

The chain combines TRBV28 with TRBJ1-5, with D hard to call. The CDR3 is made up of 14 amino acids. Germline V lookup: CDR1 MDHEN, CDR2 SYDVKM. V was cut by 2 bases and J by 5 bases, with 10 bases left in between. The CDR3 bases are TGTGCCAGCAGTTTACCCACGGGTCATCAGCCCCAGCATTTT. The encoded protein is CASSLPTGHQPQHF.

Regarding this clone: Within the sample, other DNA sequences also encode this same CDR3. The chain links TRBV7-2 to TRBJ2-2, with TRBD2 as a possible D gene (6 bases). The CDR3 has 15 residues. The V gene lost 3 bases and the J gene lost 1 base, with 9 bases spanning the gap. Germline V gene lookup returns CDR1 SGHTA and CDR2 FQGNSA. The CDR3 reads CASSLGLLNTGELFF. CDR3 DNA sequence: TGTGCCAGCAGCTTGGGACTCCTGAACACCGGGGAGCTGTTTTTT. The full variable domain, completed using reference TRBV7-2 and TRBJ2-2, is GAGVSQSPSNKVTEKGKDVELRCDPISGHTALYWYRQSLGQGLEFLIYFQGNSAPDKSGLPSDRFSAERTGGSVSTLTIQRTQQEDSAVYLCASSLGLLNTGELFFGEGSRLTVL.

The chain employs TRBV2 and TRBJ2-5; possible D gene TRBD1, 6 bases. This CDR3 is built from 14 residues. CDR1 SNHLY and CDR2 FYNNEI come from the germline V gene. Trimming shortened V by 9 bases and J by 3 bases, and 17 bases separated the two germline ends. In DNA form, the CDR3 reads TGTGCCAGTTACATCGGGACATATAAAGAGACCCAGTACTTC. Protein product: CASYIGTYKETQYF.

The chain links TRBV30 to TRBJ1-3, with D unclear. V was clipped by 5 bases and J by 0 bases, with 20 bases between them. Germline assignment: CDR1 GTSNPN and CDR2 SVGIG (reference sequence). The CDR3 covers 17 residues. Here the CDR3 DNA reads TGTGCCTGGGTCCCGTCCCTGACATCCAACTCTGGAAACACCATATATTTT. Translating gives CAWVPSLTSNSGNTIYF.

CDR3 nucleotide sequence: TGTGCCAGCAGCCCCTACGTAGGGGGGGAAGAGACCCAGTACTTC. Translated: CASSPYVGGEETQYF. This rearrangement joins TRBV7-9 to TRBJ2-5; tentatively, D is TRBD2 (7 bases). This CDR3 comprises 15 residues. The V end was cut by 5 bases, the J end by 3 bases, with 16 bases between. Germline CDR1 is SEHNR and CDR2 is FQNEAQ (reference sequence).

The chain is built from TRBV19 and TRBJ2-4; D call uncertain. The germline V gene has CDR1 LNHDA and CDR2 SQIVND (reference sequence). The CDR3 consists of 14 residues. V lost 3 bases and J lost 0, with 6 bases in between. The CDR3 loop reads CASSIPLAKNIQYF. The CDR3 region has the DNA TGTGCCAGTAGTATCCCCCTAGCCAAAAACATTCAGTACTTC. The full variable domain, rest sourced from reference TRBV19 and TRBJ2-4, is DGGITQSPKYLFRKEGQNVTLSCEQNLNHDAMYWYRQDPGQGLRLIYYSQIVNDFQKGDIAEGYSVSREKKESFPLTVTSAQKNPTAFYLCASSIPLAKNIQYFGAGTRLSVL.

The DNA for the CDR3 is TGTGCCAGCAGTGAGGCAGGAACAGATACGCAGTATTTT. It codes for CASSEAGTDTQYF. The rearrangement links TRBV2 to TRBJ2-3; D gene ambiguous. V lost 3 bases and J lost 3, with 7 bases in between. Germline values: CDR1 SNHLY, CDR2 FYNNEI. The CDR3 runs to 13 residues.